This TCR beta chain was recovered during a study of shared clonotypes between healthy human individuals. Overall study: Donor ages ranged 18 to 49 years: a couple of women, a few men. Overall study findings and caveats: A handful of donors showed sharing of about 5.5% of naive CD4 clonotypes. Genetic and exposure-history diversity was limited by the few donors.

A note on this clone: Its antigen is still unknown.

The CDR3 has 15 residues. V gave up 2 bases and J gave up 7 bases; unmatched junction bases: 8. Looked up from germline, CDR1 is MDHEN and CDR2 is SYDVKM. The method was immunoSEQ multiplex PCR; TCRdb's version includes in-frame clones alone and lacks a portion of them. The data hold more than 2,000,000 clones, with more than 85% observed a single time. The receptor comes from a man between 18 and 29 years old in good health. Some clones in this sample may be carry-over from other donors' samples. This chain links TRBV28 with TRBJ1-5; 7 bases line up with TRBD1. Sequencing was done on a sample of naive CD4+ T cells from PBMCs. The sample's subset: CD45RA+ positively selected. Here the CDR3 reads CASSLVRGLKQPQHF. CDR3 bases: TGTGCCAGCAGTTTAGTTAGGGGGCTGAAGCAGCCCCAGCATTTT.